These 9 T cell receptor beta chains originate from one sample sequenced in a study of blood T cells in healthy people across ages. The use of a sample-barcoded 5' primer and a J-beta primer mix characterized a second PCR of about 7 to 12 cycles. In TCRdb, the 5' RACE reads were re-called with MiXCR into one record per CDR3 protein. The repertoire consists of approximately 1.5 million distinct CDR3 sequences, with roughly 32% occurring once and the leading ten covering around 11%. Sequencing input: blood. Receptor source: a woman aged 25 to 45 in good health.

This clonotype showed up just a few times. The chain links TRBV7-9 to TRBJ1-2; the D is unclear. In germline, CDR1 is SEHNR, CDR2 FQNEAQ (reference sequence). The CDR3 has 16 amino acids. Trimming pared 2 bases from V and 0 bases from J, leaving 13 bases between. CDR3 in DNA: TGTGCCAGCAGCTTACATCCGGCAAACGCTAACTATGGCTACACCTTC. It translates to CASSLHPANANYGYTF.

This clonotype was seen ten or more times. This chain uses TRBV20-1 with TRBJ2-5; D not certain. This CDR3 is 14 amino acids long. V was clipped by 2 bases and J by 3 bases, with 13 bases between them. Looked up from germline, CDR1 is DFQATT and CDR2 is SNEGSKA (reference sequence). The CDR3 is CSARRTGPEETQYF. For the CDR3, the DNA is TGCAGTGCTAGAAGGACGGGTCCTGAAGAGACCCAGTACTTC.

There are a few counts of this clonotype. The rearrangement links TRBV20-1 to TRBJ2-7; D unclear. The CDR3 totals 12 residues. V lost 3 bases and J lost 5, with 11 bases in between. Germline V CDR1 and CDR2: DFQATT, SNEGSKA (reference sequence). DNA of the CDR3: TGCAGTGCTAGTGTTAGCCCCCACGAGCAGTACTTC. This encodes CSASVSPHEQYF.

This clonotype was detected only a few times. The V call is TRBV4-2, the J call TRBJ2-3, with 12 bases identical to TRBD2. The length of the CDR3 is 16 residues. Germline CDR1 is LGHNA and CDR2 is YNFKEQ. Trimming at V came to 3 bases and at J to 4 bases, leaving 5 bases not matched to a gene. The CDR3 nucleotides are TGTGCCAGCAGCCAGGCGGGACTAGCGGGCGCAGATACGCAGTATTTT. This sequence encodes CASSQAGLAGADTQYF.

This clonotype was found many times. The rearrangement links TRBV2 to TRBJ1-2, with no clear D. Germline CDR1 reads SNHLY; CDR2 reads FYNNEI. The ends were cut back, 4 bases at V and 4 bases at J, with 10 bases in the middle. This CDR3 is 13 amino acids long. The CDR3 bases are TGTGCCAGCAGTGCGAAGGGAGGCTATGGCTACACCTTC. Protein product: CASSAKGGYGYTF.

The chain employs TRBV7-8 and TRBJ2-1; 11 nucleotides line up with TRBD2. The closer fit of TRBJ2-7 to the DNA end suggests the J call may be wrong. This CDR3 is 19 amino acids long. Germline values: CDR1 SGHVS, CDR2 FQNEAQ. Written as DNA, the CDR3 is TGTGCCAGCAGATCGTGGGGGCTAGCGGGAGGAGTATCCTACAATGAGCAGTACTTC. Protein sequence: CASRSWGLAGGVSYNEQYF.

The genes are TRBV5-1 and TRBJ2-7; tentatively, D is TRBD1 (7 bases). The CDR3 is 15 amino acids. Trimming cost V 4 bases and J 3 bases, with 17 bases left between them. CDR1 and CDR2 from the germline V gene are SGHRS and YFSETQ. CDR3 DNA sequence: TGCGCCAGCAGCCCGGCGGGACAGCGTGTCTACGAGCAGTACTTC. Residues: CASSPAGQRVYEQYF.

CDR3 DNA: TGTGCCAGCAACCCGGGCTCGGATGGCTACACCTTC. Translation: CASNPGSDGYTF. This chain joins TRBV28 and TRBJ1-2; D is unclear. CDR3 length: 12 amino acids. Germline CDR1 MDHEN, CDR2 SYDVKM. Trimming pared 7 bases from V and 6 bases from J, leaving 12 bases between.

The gene calls are TRBV28 and TRBJ2-3, with D tentatively TRBD1 (5 bases). The V gene lost 5 bases and the J gene lost 1 base, with 16 bases spanning the gap. This CDR3 has 16 residues. CDR1 and CDR2 (germline): MDHEN, SYDVKM. CDR3: CASSANRPRGTDTQYF. The CDR3 bases are TGTGCCAGCAGTGCAAACAGGCCCCGGGGCACAGATACGCAGTATTTT.